The next 8 T cell receptor beta chains were all read from a single sample in a study of blood T cells in healthy people across ages. A second about 7 to 12 cycle PCR used barcoded and J-beta primers. From the 5' RACE reads, TCRdb called clonotypes with MiXCR, one entry per CDR3 protein. The sample lists about a million distinct CDR3 sequences; 45% to 50% were seen once. The source material was blood. Receptors originate from a man aged 25-45 years in good health.

The chain uses TRBV3-1 and TRBJ2-7; TRBD2 agrees at 8 bases. Germline V lookup: CDR1 LGHDT, CDR2 YNNKEL (reference sequence). The V gene end was trimmed by 8 bases and the J gene end by 0 bases; junction bases not matched to a gene: 3. The CDR3 has 13 amino acids. The CDR3 DNA is TGTGCCAGCCGTAGCGGGGTCTCCTACGAGCAGTACTTC. Protein: CASRSGVSYEQYF.

The V call is TRBV5-1, the J call TRBJ1-2; perhaps TRBD1 as D (5 bases). CDR1 SGHRS and CDR2 YFSETQ come from the germline V gene. V lost 1 base to trimming and J lost 4 bases, with 26 bases between them. The CDR3 runs 19 residues. CDR3 loop: CASSLMGVPRDLLGYGYTF. The CDR3 DNA sequence: TGCGCCAGCAGCTTGATGGGGGTGCCCCGGGACCTCTTGGGCTATGGCTACACCTTC.

This clonotype showed up many times. This sequence joins TRBV12-3 or TRBV12-4 and TRBJ2-1, with D maybe TRBD2 (5 bases). The CDR3 covers 15 residues. V was pared by 3 bases and J by 4 bases, with 13 bases between. The CDR3 bases are TGTGCCAGCAGTTTTTTGGTAGCGACGTACAATGAGCAGTTCTTC. It codes for CASSFLVATYNEQFF.

V is TRBV4-3 and J is TRBJ2-3; TRBD1 aligns across 7 bases. The J segment lost 2 bases and the V segment lost 4 bases, leaving 9 bases of the junction unmatched. The CDR3 has 16 amino acids. Per the germline V gene, CDR1 is LGHNA and CDR2 is YSLEER. CDR3 coding DNA: TGCGCCAGCAGCCCCCAGGGACAGACGAACACAGATACGCAGTATTTT. Residues: CASSPQGQTNTDTQYF.

This clonotype came up a few times. The rearrangement links TRBV12-3 or TRBV12-4 to TRBJ2-1; the D gene could be TRBD1 or TRBD2 (5 bases each). V lost 6 bases, J lost 9 bases, and 21 bases lay in between. The CDR3 covers 15 residues. CDR3 residues: CASSPGTPGGSEQFF. Written as DNA, the CDR3 is TGTGCCAGCAGCCCCGGGACCCCCGGAGGTAGTGAGCAGTTCTTC.

V is TRBV7-2 and J is TRBJ1-5, with no clear D. V lost 5 bases and J 0 bases, leaving 17 bases between the germline ends. The germline gives CDR1 SGHTA, CDR2 FQGNSA. The CDR3 is made up of 17 amino acids. The CDR3 protein is CASSLSRGYLSNQPQHF. The DNA of the CDR3 is TGTGCCAGCAGCCTTTCCCGGGGATACCTTAGCAATCAGCCCCAGCATTTT. The full variable domain, its missing parts supplied by reference TRBV7-2 and TRBJ1-5, is GAGVSQSPSNKVTEKGKDVELRCDPISGHTALYWYRQSLGQGLEFLIYFQGNSAPDKSGLPSDRFSAERTGGSVSTLTIQRTQQEDSAVYLCASSLSRGYLSNQPQHFGDGTRLSIL.

The chain recombines TRBV20-1 with TRBJ2-6; D call uncertain. The V gene lost 6 bases and the J gene lost 5 bases, with 20 bases spanning the gap. The V gene's germline CDR1 is DFQATT and CDR2 SNEGSKA (reference sequence). The CDR3 is 16 amino acids. The CDR3 nucleotides read TGCAGTGCCTCTCAGACCTCAGGTTTTCGGGCCAACGTCCTGACTTTC. Protein sequence: CSASQTSGFRANVLTF.

The chain uses TRBV9 and TRBJ2-1; D unresolved. V shed 4 bases and J shed 8 bases, with 13 bases lying between them. The CDR3 totals 13 residues. Germline assignment: CDR1 SGDLS and CDR2 YYNGEE. In DNA form, the CDR3 reads TGTGCCAGCAGCAACGGCGTTTACGATGAGCAGTTCTTC. This encodes CASSNGVYDEQFF. Full variable domain (remainder filled in from reference TRBV9 and TRBJ2-1): DSGVTQTPKHLITATGQRVTLRCSPRSGDLSVYWYQQSLDQGLQFLIQYYNGEERAKGNILERFSAQQFPDLHSELNLSSLELGDSALYFCASSNGVYDEQFFGPGTRLTVL.